The clone carrying this T cell receptor beta chain came up many times. The data were obtained in a study of T cells in Graves' hyperthyroidism and ophthalmopathy. This CDR3 has 13 residues. CDR1 is SGHTA, CDR2 FQGNSA, per germline. V shed 5 bases and J 3 bases; nucleotides not matched to a gene: 1. Clinical symptoms, serum thyroxine, TRAb, thyroid ultrasound and orbital computed tomography established diagnosis. The investigators amplified TCR beta CDR3 regions from RNA transcripts. Researchers ran a first-round RT-PCR on the TCR CDR3 using the HTBI primer set. In TCRdb, the multiplex PCR reads were re-called with MiXCR into one record per CDR3 protein. The sample holds around 290,000 distinct CDR3 sequences, 13% seen once.

Sequences were obtained from blood. This rearrangement joins TRBV7-2 to TRBJ2-1; TRBD1 aligns across 7 bases. This clonotype was sampled from a woman aged 30 to 39 with Graves' hyperthyroidism that later progressed to Graves' ophthalmopathy. The CDR3 here is CASSPGGYNEQFF. CDR3 in DNA: TGTGCCAGCAGCCCAGGGGGCTACAATGAGCAGTTCTTC. Full variable domain (outside the CDR3, taken from reference TRBV7-2 and TRBJ2-1): GAGVSQSPSNKVTEKGKDVELRCDPISGHTALYWYRQSLGQGLEFLIYFQGNSAPDKSGLPSDRFSAERTGGSVSTLTIQRTQQEDSAVYLCASSPGGYNEQFFGPGTRLTVL.